The 26 T cell receptor beta chains listed next were all sequenced from one sample in a study of cytomegalovirus exposure and HLA in healthy donors. Primers for the PCR totalled 60 Vbeta and 13 Jbeta. Assay used: immunoSEQ multiplex PCR; TCRdb lists only in-frame clones, some missing. The sample carries tens of thousands of clones, approximately 80% recorded once. The sample comprised PBMCs. The receptors come from a woman younger than 45 in good health and CMV-seronegative.

The rearrangement uses TRBV4-3 and TRBJ1-1, with 9 bases lining up with TRBD1. The V and J ends lost 6 bases and 5 bases, in that order; junction bases with no gene match: 4. The CDR3 loop spans 13 amino acids. The V gene's germline CDR1 is LGHNA and CDR2 YSLEER. CDR3 in DNA: TGCGCCAGCAGTCACGACAGGGGGACTGAAGCTTTCTTT. It encodes CASSHDRGTEAFF.

This sequence joins TRBV29-1 and TRBJ2-1; a possible D gene is TRBD2 (5 bases). Germline V gives CDR1 SQVTM, CDR2 ANQGSEA. V dropped 6 bases and J dropped 0 bases, with 18 bases sitting between them. The CDR3 length is 16 residues. DNA of the CDR3: TGCAGCGTAGGACTCCCAAGGCTTGTCTCCTACAATGAGCAGTTCTTC. It codes for CSVGLPRLVSYNEQFF.

This chain uses TRBV18 with TRBJ2-2; 12 bases map to TRBD2. Losses at the gene ends were 6 bases for V and 5 bases for J; bases not matched to a gene: 4. The CDR3 extends over 15 amino acids. Germline V gene sequence: CDR1 KGHSH, CDR2 LQKENI. The CDR3 nucleotides are TGTGCCAGCTCGTCCGGGACTAGCGGGACCGGGGAGCTGTTTTTT. The encoded protein is CASSSGTSGTGELFF.

J is TRBJ1-4 and V is TRBV2, with 9 bases that match TRBD1. Germline values: CDR1 SNHLY, CDR2 FYNNEI. This CDR3 comprises 15 residues. V dropped 4 bases and J dropped 8; count of bases not matched to a gene: 8. CDR3 coding DNA: TGTGCCAGCAGTGTCAACAGGGGGCCGGTCGAAAAACTGTTTTTT. This sequence encodes CASSVNRGPVEKLFF.

On this clone itself: Other DNA sequences from this sample encode an identical CDR3 as well. V is TRBV25-1 and J is TRBJ1-2; D not resolved. This CDR3 has 12 amino acids. Germline V gene sequence: CDR1 MGHDK, CDR2 SYGVNS. V was trimmed by 1 base and J by 5 bases, leaving 5 bases between them. The CDR3 protein is CASSESLYGYTF. CDR3 sequence (DNA): TGTGCCAGCAGTGAATCACTGTATGGCTACACCTTC.

In this sample, this clone turned up a few times. V is TRBV6-1 and J is TRBJ2-3, with 7 bases matching TRBD1. J gave up 1 base and V 5 bases, and 6 bases lay outside the gene matches. The CDR3 covers 15 residues. Germline V lookup: CDR1 MNHNS, CDR2 SASEGT. The DNA for the CDR3 is TGTGCCAGCAGTACAAAACAGGGGCGCACAGATACGCAGTATTTT. This translates into CASSTKQGRTDTQYF.

The rearrangement uses TRBV19 and TRBJ1-2, with D tentatively TRBD1 (5 bases). The CDR3 extends over 14 amino acids. Trimming took 5 bases from V and 6 from J, leaving 16 bases between them. Germline assignment: CDR1 LNHDA and CDR2 SQIVND (reference sequence). CDR3 region: CASSPRGGEDGYTF. In DNA, the CDR3 is TGTGCCAGTAGTCCTCGGGGGGGGGAGGATGGCTACACCTTC.

The V call is TRBV29-1, the J call TRBJ2-1, with a possible D match to TRBD1 (7 bases). Trimming took off 3 bases at V and 12 bases at J, with 12 bases between the two ends. This CDR3 region has 11 residues. CDR1 SQVTM and CDR2 ANQGSEA come from the germline V gene. This CDR3 is CSVEGGQVQFF. CDR3 sequence (DNA): TGCAGCGTTGAGGGAGGACAGGTGCAGTTCTTC.

The chain combines TRBV5-1 with TRBJ2-5, with D hard to call. The DNA end is more similar to TRBJ2-7, so the J call may be wrong. CDR3 length: 12 amino acids. Germline-derived CDR1 and CDR2 are SGHRS and YFSETQ. Here the CDR3 reads CASSLTRYEQYF. The DNA of the CDR3 is TGCGCCAGCAGCTTGACTCGCTACGAGCAGTACTTC.

In its sample, this clone was seen a few times. The rearrangement links TRBV7-9 to TRBJ2-3, with a tentative D call TRBD1 (5 bases). This CDR3 spans 15 amino acids. Trimming cost V 1 base and J 1 base, with 9 bases left between them. Germline V lookup: CDR1 SEHNR, CDR2 FQNEAQ (reference sequence). The CDR3 DNA follows: TGTGCCAGCAGCTTAGAGGGCAGGGGCACAGATACGCAGTATTTT. Translating gives CASSLEGRGTDTQYF. The entire variable domain, with the rest obtained from reference TRBV7-9 and TRBJ2-3, is as follows: DTGVSQNPRHKITKRGQNVTFRCDPISEHNRLYWYRQTLGQGPEFLTYFQNEAQLEKSRLLSDRFSAERPKGSFSTLEIQRTEQGDSAMYLCASSLEGRGTDTQYFGPGTRLTVL.

The J gene is TRBJ1-1, the V gene TRBV18, with 9 bases lining up with TRBD1. V dropped 5 bases and J dropped 3; count of bases not matched to a gene: 7. The CDR3 totals 15 residues. The V gene's germline CDR1 is KGHSH and CDR2 LQKENI. The CDR3 here is CASSSRTGEDTEAFF. CDR3 DNA sequence: TGTGCCAGCTCATCCCGGACAGGGGAGGACACTGAAGCTTTCTTT. Based on the CDR3 plus reference TRBV18 and TRBJ1-1, the full variable domain is NAGVMQNPRHLVRRRGQEARLRCSPMKGHSHVYWYRQLPEEGLKFMVYLQKENIIDESGMPKERFSAEFPKEGPSILRIQQVVRGDSAAYFCASSSRTGEDTEAFFGQGTRLTVV.

This sequence joins TRBV11-2 and TRBJ2-5, with TRBD1 matching 7 bases. Germline values: CDR1 SGHAT, CDR2 FQNNGV. V shed 5 bases and J 6 bases; nucleotides not matched to a gene: 9. The CDR3 consists of 14 residues. The CDR3 DNA sequence: TGTGCCAGCAGCCAACAAGGGGGCGCGAAGACCCAGTACTTC. It encodes CASSQQGGAKTQYF. Full variable domain (remainder filled in from reference TRBV11-2 and TRBJ2-5): EAGVAQSPRYKIIEKRQSVAFWCNPISGHATLYWYQQILGQGPKLLIQFQNNGVVDDSQLPKDRFSAERLKGVDSTLKIQPAKLEDSAVYLCASSQQGGAKTQYFGPGTRLLVL.

The chain has TRBV10-2 and TRBJ1-5; TRBD1 might be the D (5 bases). Germline assignment: CDR1 WSHSY and CDR2 SAAADI. The CDR3 is 15 residues long. V was shortened by 2 bases and J by 1 base, with 9 bases between the two germline ends. DNA for the CDR3: TGCGCCAGCAGTGAGAGGCAGGGAAGCAATCAGCCCCAGCATTTT. Its translation is CASSERQGSNQPQHF.

The genes are TRBV5-1 and TRBJ2-2; unclear D gene. The V gene lost 1 base and the J gene lost 4 bases, with 8 bases spanning the gap. CDR1 is SGHRS, CDR2 YFSETQ, per germline. CDR3 length: 14 residues. The CDR3 DNA sequence: TGCGCCAGCAGCTTGTCTCTAATCACCGGGGAGCTGTTTTTT. Translated, it gives CASSLSLITGELFF.

V gene TRBV27 combines with J gene TRBJ1-1; D perhaps matches TRBD1 (6 bases). This CDR3 has 13 amino acids. The germline V and J ends were trimmed by 4 bases and 6 bases, with 12 bases remaining between them. CDR1 MNHEY and CDR2 SMNVEV come from the germline V gene (reference sequence). The chain's CDR3 is CASSSGAISEAFF. CDR3 sequence (DNA): TGTGCCAGCAGTTCAGGGGCGATTTCTGAAGCTTTCTTT.

This chain joins TRBV25-1 and TRBJ1-2, with a tentative D call TRBD1 (6 bases). The V and J ends lost 3 bases and 7 bases respectively, with 15 bases between them. The CDR3 has 14 residues. Germline V gene data show CDR1 as MGHDK and CDR2 as SYGVNS. CDR3 bases: TGTGCCAGCAGTGACGGCGGGGGCGAACGTGGCTACACCTTC. Translating gives CASSDGGGERGYTF.

About this clone itself: Compared with germline, one end of the junction differs, possibly owing to a read error. The chain combines TRBV11-3 with TRBJ2-5; D might be TRBD2 (6 bases). The CDR3 extends over 14 amino acids. Germline assignment: CDR1 SGHNT and CDR2 YENEEA. CDR3 in DNA: TGTGCCGGCAGCCTAGGAGCGGAGGGAGAGACCCAGTACTTC. Protein product: CAGSLGAEGETQYF.

This chain uses TRBV4-1 with TRBJ2-1; D might be TRBD1 (5 bases). The CDR3 contains 12 residues. Germline loops: CDR1 MGHRA, CDR2 YSYEKL. V was cut by 5 bases and J by 6 bases, with 8 bases left in between. Written as DNA, the CDR3 is TGCGCCAGCAGCGGCACAGGCAATGAGCAGTTCTTC. Its protein product is CASSGTGNEQFF.

J is TRBJ2-2 and V is TRBV30; TRBD1 matches at 10 bases. The CDR3 contains 16 residues. V lost 2 bases to trimming and J lost 4 bases; unmatched junction nucleotides: 7. Germline V CDR1 and CDR2: GTSNPN, SVGIG (reference sequence). This chain's CDR3 is CAWSLWTGGSTGELFF. In nucleotides, the CDR3 is TGTGCCTGGAGTCTTTGGACAGGGGGTAGCACCGGGGAGCTGTTTTTT. The full variable domain, rest sourced from reference TRBV30 and TRBJ2-2, is SQTIHQWPATLVQPVGSPLSLECTVEGTSNPNLYWYRQAAGRGLQLLFYSVGIGQISSEVPQNLSASRPQDRQFILSSKKLLLSDSGFYLCAWSLWTGGSTGELFFGEGSRLTVL.

The genes are TRBV30 and TRBJ1-1; D is undetermined. Germline values: CDR1 GTSNPN, CDR2 SVGIG (reference sequence). V was cut by 0 bases and J by 6 bases, with 5 bases left in between. The CDR3 is 11 amino acids. This CDR3 reads CAWSVAAEAFF. CDR3 sequence (DNA): TGTGCCTGGAGTGTAGCGGCTGAAGCTTTCTTT.

The chain uses TRBV7-2 and TRBJ1-2; 9 bases match TRBD1. Germline CDR1 is SGHTA and CDR2 is FQGNSA. Trimming at V came to 3 bases and at J to 4 bases, leaving 15 bases not matched to a gene. The CDR3 is 18 amino acids. CDR3 coding DNA: TGTGCCAGCAGCTTGAGGGGGGACAGGGAAACTGACCTCTATGGCTACACCTTC. Translation: CASSLRGDRETDLYGYTF. The full variable domain, in which reference TRBV7-2 and TRBJ1-2 provide the parts outside the CDR3, is GAGVSQSPSNKVTEKGKDVELRCDPISGHTALYWYRQSLGQGLEFLIYFQGNSAPDKSGLPSDRFSAERTGGSVSTLTIQRTQQEDSAVYLCASSLRGDRETDLYGYTFGSGTRLTVV.

This sequence joins TRBV6-5 and TRBJ2-1; possibly TRBD2 for D (5 bases). This CDR3 comprises 12 residues. CDR1 is MNHEY and CDR2 is SVGAGI in the germline V gene. The V and J ends lost 5 bases and 6 bases respectively, with 8 bases between them. CDR3 nucleotide sequence: TGTGCCAGCAGTCGGACTTCCAATGAGCAGTTCTTC. It is translated as CASSRTSNEQFF.

The chain combines TRBV25-1 with TRBJ1-4; 10 nucleotides agree with TRBD1. V gave up 7 bases and J gave up 0 bases; unmatched junction bases: 5. From germline, CDR1 is MGHDK and CDR2 SYGVNS. The CDR3 is 16 amino acids. The CDR3 is CASKDRGLSTNEKLFF. CDR3 bases: TGTGCCAGCAAGGACAGGGGGTTGTCAACTAATGAAAAACTGTTTTTT.

This clone was recorded once. V gene TRBV25-1 combines with J gene TRBJ1-4, with 7 bases that match TRBD1. Germline CDR1 and CDR2: MGHDK and SYGVNS. Unmatched junction bases numbered 14, after V lost 7 bases and J lost 6 bases. The CDR3 runs to 16 residues. CDR3 nucleotides: TGTGCCAGCACGTCAAGGCTGACAGGGAGTGATGAAAAACTGTTTTTT. Translating it yields CASTSRLTGSDEKLFF.

The chain is built from TRBV18 and TRBJ2-1; 13 positions match TRBD2. V was pared by 4 bases and J by 0 bases, with 3 bases of the junction left unmatched. The CDR3 sequence is 17 residues long. Germline V gives CDR1 KGHSH, CDR2 LQKENI. CDR3 amino acids: CASSRTSGGVSYNEQFF. In nucleotides, the CDR3 is TGTGCCAGCTCACGGACTAGCGGGGGAGTCTCCTACAATGAGCAGTTCTTC.

The chain is built from TRBV7-8 and TRBJ1-1; TRBD1 matches at 11 bases. CDR3 length: 16 amino acids. Trimming took 4 bases from V and 0 from J; bases not matched to a gene: 4. Germline-derived CDR1 and CDR2 are SGHVS and FQNEAQ. CDR3 amino acids: CASSSGQGAMNTEAFF. The DNA for the CDR3 is TGTGCCAGCAGCTCTGGACAGGGGGCCATGAACACTGAAGCTTTCTTT.